This TCR beta chain was found in a study of post-analysis software for immune sequencing data. Sequencing libraries made from TCR beta cDNA carried unique molecular identifiers. TCRdb re-called the PCR reads with MiXCR, one entry per CDR3 protein. Of approximately 630,000 distinct CDR3 sequences listed, 55% to 60% are singletons. This receptor was obtained from a girl aged 2 to 10 with multiple sclerosis. Sequencing used blood.

CDR3 nucleotide sequence: TGTGCCAGCAGCTTCCGGGACAGGGGGTTACAAGAGACCCAGTACTTC. Amino acid sequence: CASSFRDRGLQETQYF. The chain joins TRBV7-9 to TRBJ2-5; 11 positions match TRBD1. The CDR3 contains 16 residues. Germline V gene lookup returns CDR1 SEHNR and CDR2 FQNEAQ (reference sequence). The V segment lost 3 bases and the J segment 2 bases; nucleotides outside the gene matches: 5. Supplemented by reference TRBV7-9 and TRBJ2-5, the full variable domain reads DTGVSQNPRHKITKRGQNVTFRCDPISEHNRLYWYRQTLGQGPEFLTYFQNEAQLEKSRLLSDRFSAERPKGSFSTLEIQRTEQGDSAMYLCASSFRDRGLQETQYFGPGTRLLVL.